One and the same sample provided the 32 T cell receptor beta chains below, sequenced in a study of T cells in Graves' hyperthyroidism and ophthalmopathy. Amplified TCR beta CDR3 regions came from RNA transcripts. When the TCR CDR3 underwent first-round RT-PCR, the HTBI primer set was used. TCRdb used MiXCR to reprocess the multiplex PCR reads, holding one entry per CDR3 protein. This table holds 450,000 to 600,000 distinct CDR3 sequences, less than 20% found once. The sample comprised blood. These receptors all stem from a man between 40 and 49 years old with Graves' ophthalmopathy.

The chain is built from TRBV7-8 and TRBJ2-1, with D perhaps being TRBD1 or TRBD2 (5 bases each). V was clipped by 8 bases and J by 5 bases, with 16 bases between them. The CDR3 covers 14 residues. Germline assignment: CDR1 SGHVS and CDR2 FQNEAQ. The CDR3 sequence: CASQGGSANNEQFF. In DNA form, the CDR3 reads TGTGCCAGCCAGGGCGGGTCGGCCAACAATGAGCAGTTCTTC.

This clonotype was found a few times. The rearrangement links TRBV20-1 to TRBJ1-1, with D uncertain. Deletions cut 0 bases from V and 1 base from J, with 6 bases between. The CDR3 extends over 13 amino acids. Per germline, CDR1 DFQATT and CDR2 SNEGSKA (reference sequence). The CDR3 loop reads CSARERANTEAFF. The CDR3 region has the DNA TGCAGTGCTAGAGAAAGAGCGAACACTGAAGCTTTCTTT.

For this clonotype: A much larger clone is a single base away; this may be a read error. The chain carries TRBV11-2 and TRBJ2-7, with D perhaps given as TRBD1 or TRBD2 (6 bases each). CDR3 size: 16 residues. Per germline, CDR1 SGHAT and CDR2 FQNNGV. CDR3: CASSSLPGAGIYDQYF. DNA for the CDR3: TGTGCCAGCAGCTCCCTCCCGGGGGCCGGGATTTACGATCAGTACTTC.

Many counts were recorded for this clonotype. This chain links TRBV5-1 with TRBJ1-2; D is possibly TRBD1 (6 bases). The CDR3 runs 15 residues. The germline gives CDR1 SGHRS, CDR2 YFSETQ. Trimming took 7 bases from V and 2 from J, leaving 18 bases between them. For the CDR3, the DNA is TGCGCCAGCCACTCCATGGACAGCCCAAACTATGGCTACACCTTC. Amino acids: CASHSMDSPNYGYTF. Supplemented by reference TRBV5-1 and TRBJ1-2, the full variable domain reads KAGVTQTPRYLIKTRGQQVTLSCSPISGHRSVSWYQQTPGQGLQFLFEYFSETQRNKGNFPGRFSGRQFSNSRSEMNVSTLELGDSALYLCASHSMDSPNYGYTFGSGTRLTVV.

The chain combines TRBV9 with TRBJ2-7; 9 positions agree with TRBD1. V was pared by 4 bases and J by 5 bases, with 7 bases of the junction left unmatched. The V gene's germline CDR1 is SGDLS and CDR2 YYNGEE. The CDR3 is 14 amino acids. CDR3 residues: CASSSTGGRDEQYF. As DNA, the CDR3 is TGTGCCAGCAGCTCCACAGGGGGCAGGGACGAGCAGTACTTC.

The genes are TRBV5-1 and TRBJ2-5; possible D gene TRBD2, 6 bases. The V end was cut by 4 bases, the J end by 4 bases, with 14 bases between. Germline V gene data show CDR1 as SGHRS and CDR2 as YFSETQ. This CDR3 has 14 residues. In nucleotides, the CDR3 is TGCGCCAGCAGCCCGGCGGGGCCATCAGAGACCCAGTACTTC. It is translated as CASSPAGPSETQYF.

This chain connects TRBV3-1 to TRBJ2-4, with TRBD1 matching 7 bases. CDR1 and CDR2 from the germline V gene are LGHDT and YNNKEL (reference sequence). The CDR3 spans 16 residues. V was pared by 3 bases and J by 1 base, with 6 bases of the junction left unmatched. The CDR3 DNA sequence: TGTGCCAGCAGCCAGCTACAGGGGTTGGCCAAAAACATTCAGTACTTC. It translates to CASSQLQGLAKNIQYF.

In this sample, this clonotype turned up many times. The chain has TRBV12-3 or TRBV12-4 and TRBJ2-3; no firm D call. The V end was cut by 7 bases, the J end by 3 bases, with 14 bases between. The CDR3 spans 14 residues. The DNA of the CDR3 is TGTGCCAGCAAGAGTACCCGTGTGACAGATACGCAGTATTTT. This codes for CASKSTRVTDTQYF.

V and J are TRBV7-2 and TRBJ1-1, with unresolved D. CDR3 length: 13 amino acids. Germline V gene sequence: CDR1 SGHTA, CDR2 FQGNSA. Trimming took 1 base from V and 6 from J, leaving 9 bases between them. The CDR3 region has the DNA TGTGCCAGCAGCTTAGATAGGAGAGCTGAAGCTTTCTTT. It yields the protein CASSLDRRAEAFF.

Points on this clonotype: A read error is possible here, since a much larger clone lies one base away. The chain has TRBV28 and TRBJ1-1, with no clear D. Per germline, CDR1 MDHEN and CDR2 SYDVKM. The CDR3 sequence is 11 residues long. CDR3 DNA: TGTGCCAGCAGCCCGGCGAGGGAAGCTTCCTTT. Its protein product is CASSPAREASF.

At least ten counts were recorded for this clonotype. This chain links TRBV2 with TRBJ2-1, with no clear D. Germline loops: CDR1 SNHLY, CDR2 FYNNEI. CDR3 length: 14 residues. V lost 5 bases, J lost 8 bases, and 16 bases lay in between. CDR3 protein: CASSPSRTRDEQFF. DNA for the CDR3: TGTGCCAGCAGTCCTTCCCGGACGCGAGATGAGCAGTTCTTC.

This clonotype turned up a few times. V usage is TRBV11-3 and J usage is TRBJ2-5, with TRBD2 matching over 8 bases. Unmatched junction bases numbered 11, after V lost 4 bases and J lost 7 bases. The CDR3 sequence is 15 residues long. CDR1 and CDR2 from the germline V gene are SGHNT and YENEEA. This chain's CDR3 is CASSSWFGGGMTQYF. The CDR3 DNA is TGTGCCAGCAGCTCCTGGTTTGGCGGGGGGATGACCCAGTACTTC.

V usage is TRBV12-3 or TRBV12-4 and J usage is TRBJ1-2; D unclear. V lost 5 bases and J lost 6, with 10 bases in between. The CDR3 is 12 residues long. CDR3 DNA sequence: TGTGCCAGCAGTCGACCATTGGATGGCTACACCTTC. Protein sequence: CASSRPLDGYTF.

V is TRBV6-1 and J is TRBJ2-7; TRBD1 matches 10 bases. The germline V gene has CDR1 MNHNS and CDR2 SASEGT. V dropped 10 bases and J dropped 9; count of bases not matched to a gene: 12. The CDR3 contains 13 residues. The chain's CDR3 is CATPGGQGSSQYF. For the CDR3, the DNA is TGTGCCACCCCAGGGGGACAGGGGTCCTCGCAGTACTTC.

This clonotype was seen only a few times. This chain connects TRBV20-1 to TRBJ2-3, with 8 bases that match TRBD1. The length of the CDR3 is 17 residues. Germline CDR1 DFQATT, CDR2 SNEGSKA (reference sequence). The V segment lost 6 bases and the J segment 0 bases; nucleotides outside the gene matches: 14. The CDR3 reads CSATHQGAGPSTDTQYF. The CDR3 coding sequence is TGCAGTGCCACCCACCAGGGGGCAGGGCCCAGCACAGATACGCAGTATTTT.

This clonotype was counted a few times. The genes are TRBV18 and TRBJ2-2; TRBD2 agrees at 10 bases. The J segment lost 1 base and the V segment lost 6 bases, leaving 8 bases of the junction unmatched. This CDR3 comprises 17 residues. Germline V CDR1 and CDR2: KGHSH, LQKENI. The CDR3 DNA is TGTGCCAGCTCTCCTGGCGGACTAGCGGAGAACACCGGGGAGCTGTTTTTT. Its protein product is CASSPGGLAENTGELFF.

Only a few counts were recorded for this clonotype. The V call is TRBV7-2, the J call TRBJ2-4; maybe TRBD2 (6 bases). Trimming shortened V by 7 bases and J by 6 bases, and 13 bases separated the two germline ends. The CDR3 loop spans 13 amino acids. CDR1 SGHTA and CDR2 FQGNSA come from the germline V gene. CDR3 in amino acids: CASTPGLANIQYF. CDR3 DNA sequence: TGTGCCAGCACCCCGGGACTCGCAAACATTCAGTACTTC.

The chain couples TRBV20-1 to TRBJ1-4; 8 bases map to TRBD1. Germline CDR1 DFQATT, CDR2 SNEGSKA (reference sequence). The CDR3 has 13 amino acids. V dropped 6 bases and J dropped 7; count of bases not matched to a gene: 7. This CDR3 reads CSAYDRGGEKLFF. CDR3 nucleotides: TGCAGTGCCTATGACAGGGGAGGTGAAAAACTGTTTTTT.

Ten or more counts support this clonotype. The CDR3 is CASSLALPGQGHQPQHF. In DNA, the CDR3 is TGTGCCAGCAGTTTAGCGCTCCCGGGACAGGGACATCAGCCCCAGCATTTT. J is TRBJ1-5 and V is TRBV12-3 or TRBV12-4, with 9 positions matching TRBD1. Unmatched junction bases numbered 8, after V lost 0 bases and J lost 5 bases. CDR3 size: 17 residues.

The chain couples TRBV20-1 to TRBJ2-3; TRBD2 might be the D (6 bases). CDR1 DFQATT and CDR2 SNEGSKA come from the germline V gene (reference sequence). The CDR3 length is 18 residues. Trimming stripped 0 bases from V and 5 bases from J, with 24 bases between. CDR3 in DNA: TGCAGTGCTAGAGATCTGGGACGGGAGAGTCTCGTGGAAGATACGCAGTATTTT. Encoded protein: CSARDLGRESLVEDTQYF.

This clonotype was recorded a few times. This chain links TRBV12-3 or TRBV12-4 with TRBJ1-2, with TRBD1 identical over 7 bases. V shed 3 bases and J 8 bases; nucleotides not matched to a gene: 3. The CDR3 has 12 amino acids. The CDR3 is CASSLEGQGYTF. In nucleotides, the CDR3 is TGTGCCAGCAGTTTGGAGGGACAGGGCTACACCTTC.

This clonotype appeared a few times. The chain is built from TRBV29-1 and TRBJ1-3; no clear D gene. The V end was cut by 4 bases, the J end by 0 bases, with 7 bases between. Germline V CDR1 and CDR2: SQVTM, ANQGSEA. The CDR3 has 13 residues. The DNA of the CDR3 is TGCAGCGTTGCGGAAAGCTCTGGAAACACCATATATTTT. It yields the protein CSVAESSGNTIYF.

This clonotype was detected many times. The V and J genes are TRBV7-3 and TRBJ1-1; D may be TRBD1 (5 bases). V dropped 1 base and J dropped 7 bases, with 16 bases sitting between them. The CDR3 covers 15 residues. CDR1 and CDR2 from the germline V gene are SGHTA and FQGTGA. The CDR3: CASSLMPGTTSEAFF. CDR3 in DNA: TGTGCCAGCAGCTTAATGCCCGGGACCACAAGTGAAGCTTTCTTT.

The rearrangement joins TRBV28 to TRBJ1-1, with 7 nucleotides matching TRBD1. Trimming cost V 1 base and J 4 bases; bases outside gene matches: 3. Germline CDR1 is MDHEN and CDR2 is SYDVKM. The CDR3 covers 14 residues. The CDR3 loop reads CASSLFDRVTEAFF. CDR3 in DNA: TGTGCCAGCAGTTTATTCGACAGGGTCACTGAAGCTTTCTTT.

This clonotype appeared many times. The gene calls are TRBV18 and TRBJ2-1; D possibly corresponds to TRBD1 (6 bases). CDR3 length equals 14 residues. V was shortened by 1 base and J by 6 bases, with 10 bases between the two germline ends. Germline CDR1 and CDR2: KGHSH and LQKENI. The CDR3 DNA follows: TGTGCCAGCTCACCACGGGACATGATCAATGAGCAGTTCTTC. It translates to CASSPRDMINEQFF.

The chain links TRBV7-8 to TRBJ2-1, with D possibly TRBD2 on 5 matching bases. The CDR3 is 18 residues long. Germline V gene lookup returns CDR1 SGHVS and CDR2 FQNEAQ. V was clipped by 2 bases and J by 2 bases, with 19 bases between them. The CDR3 nucleotides read TGTGCCAGCAGCTTATTGTCCGTGAGGACTTCTACCTACAATGAGCAGTTCTTC. It is translated as CASSLLSVRTSTYNEQFF.

In its sample, this clonotype was seen a few times. The chain recombines TRBV5-5 with TRBJ2-5; TRBD2 is a possible D gene (6 bases). V dropped 4 bases and J dropped 5 bases, with 24 bases sitting between them. This CDR3 contains 17 residues. The V gene's germline CDR1 is SGHKS and CDR2 YYEKEE (reference sequence). The CDR3 spells CASSVPPVGGGWETQYF. The CDR3 bases are TGTGCCAGCAGCGTACCCCCGGTCGGTGGGGGGTGGGAGACCCAGTACTTC.

This clonotype was seen a handful of times. The chain couples TRBV29-1 to TRBJ2-7, with D maybe TRBD1 (6 bases). Germline CDR1 is SQVTM and CDR2 is ANQGSEA. The CDR3 is 11 residues long. The V gene lost 2 bases and the J gene lost 6 bases, with 8 bases spanning the gap. The CDR3 here is CSVEQGSEQYF. For the CDR3, the DNA is TGCAGCGTTGAACAGGGGTCCGAGCAGTACTTC.

For this clonotype: It may be a read error: a sequence one base away is much more abundant. V is TRBV12-3 or TRBV12-4 and J is TRBJ2-5; 11 positions agree with TRBD1. CDR3 length: 15 amino acids. As DNA, the CDR3 is TGTGCCAGCAGTTTGGACAGGGGGCTAACCGAGACCCGGTACTTC. Its protein is CASSLDRGLTETRYF.

Ten or more counts support this clonotype. CDR3 in amino acids: CASSLVRLAGDNEQFF. The CDR3 DNA is TGCGCCAGCAGCTTGGTAAGACTAGCGGGGGACAATGAGCAGTTCTTC. The rearrangement joins TRBV5-1 to TRBJ2-1, with 12 positions matching TRBD2. CDR1 is SGHRS, CDR2 YFSETQ, per germline. The CDR3 sequence is 16 residues long. With V trimmed by 0 bases and J by 5 bases, 3 bases remained unmatched.

This chain's CDR3 is CASGLPAQPQHF. CDR3 DNA sequence: TGTGCCAGCGGCCTGCCGGCGCAGCCCCAGCATTTT. The J gene is TRBJ1-5, the V gene TRBV6-2 or TRBV6-3; D gene unclear. V was cut by 8 bases and J by 7 bases, with 12 bases left in between. The CDR3 totals 12 residues. Germline CDR1 and CDR2: MNHEY and SVGEGT.

In its sample, this clonotype was seen a few times. The chain combines TRBV28 with TRBJ1-1; the D gene is possibly TRBD1 (5 bases). From germline, CDR1 is MDHEN and CDR2 SYDVKM. V was cut by 10 bases and J by 5 bases, with 17 bases left in between. This CDR3 has 13 amino acids. The CDR3 reads CATMGGGRTEAFF. CDR3 in DNA: TGTGCCACCATGGGGGGGGGGAGGACTGAAGCTTTCTTT.